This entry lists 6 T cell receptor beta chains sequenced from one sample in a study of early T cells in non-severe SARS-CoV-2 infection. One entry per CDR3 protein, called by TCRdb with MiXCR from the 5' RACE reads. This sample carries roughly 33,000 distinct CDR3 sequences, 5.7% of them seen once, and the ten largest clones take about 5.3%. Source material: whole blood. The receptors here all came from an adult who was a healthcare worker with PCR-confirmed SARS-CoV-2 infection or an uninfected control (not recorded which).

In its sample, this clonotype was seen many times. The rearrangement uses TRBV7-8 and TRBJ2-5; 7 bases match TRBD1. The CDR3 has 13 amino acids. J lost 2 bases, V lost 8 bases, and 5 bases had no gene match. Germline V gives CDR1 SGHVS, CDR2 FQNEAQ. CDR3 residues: CASSWDRQETQYF. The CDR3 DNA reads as TGTGCCAGCTCCTGGGACAGACAAGAGACCCAGTACTTC.

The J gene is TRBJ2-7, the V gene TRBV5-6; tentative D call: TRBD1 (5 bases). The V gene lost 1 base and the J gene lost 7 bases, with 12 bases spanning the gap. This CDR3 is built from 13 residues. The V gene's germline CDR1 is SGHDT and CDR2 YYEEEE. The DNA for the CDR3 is TGTGCCAGCAGCTTGAAAGGGGTTAAGGAGCAGTACGTC. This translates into CASSLKGVKEQYV.

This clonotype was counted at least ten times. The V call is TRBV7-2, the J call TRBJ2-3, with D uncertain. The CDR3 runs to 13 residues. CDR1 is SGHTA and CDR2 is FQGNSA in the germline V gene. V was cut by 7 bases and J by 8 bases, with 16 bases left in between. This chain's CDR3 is CASNLPPRATQYF. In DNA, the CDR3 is TGTGCCAGCAATCTCCCGCCCCGGGCTACGCAGTATTTT.

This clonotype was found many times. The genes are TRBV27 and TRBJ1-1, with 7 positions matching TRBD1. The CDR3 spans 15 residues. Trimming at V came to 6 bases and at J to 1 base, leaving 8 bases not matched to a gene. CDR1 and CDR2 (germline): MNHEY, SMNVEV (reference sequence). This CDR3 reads CASRPRQGPNTEAFF. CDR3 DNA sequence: TGTGCCAGCAGACCTCGACAGGGACCGAACACTGAAGCTTTCTTT.

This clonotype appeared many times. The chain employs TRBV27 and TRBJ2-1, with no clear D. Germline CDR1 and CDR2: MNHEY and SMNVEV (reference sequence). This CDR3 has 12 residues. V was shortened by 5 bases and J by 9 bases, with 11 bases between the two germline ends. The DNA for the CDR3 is TGTGCCAGCAGTATAAATAATGTTGAGCAGTTCTTC. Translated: CASSINNVEQFF.

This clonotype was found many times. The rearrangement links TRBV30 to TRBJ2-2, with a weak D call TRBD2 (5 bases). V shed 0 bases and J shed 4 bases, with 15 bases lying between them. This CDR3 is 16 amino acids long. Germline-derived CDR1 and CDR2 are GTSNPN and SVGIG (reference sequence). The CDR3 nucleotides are TGTGCCTGGAGTGTACATAAGCTCGAGGGCACCGGGGAGCTGTTTTTT. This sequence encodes CAWSVHKLEGTGELFF. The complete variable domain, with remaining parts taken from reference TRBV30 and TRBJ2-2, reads SQTIHQWPATLVQPVGSPLSLECTVEGTSNPNLYWYRQAAGRGLQLLFYSVGIGQISSEVPQNLSASRPQDRQFILSSKKLLLSDSGFYLCAWSVHKLEGTGELFFGEGSRLTVL.